These 4 T cell receptor beta chains share one sample of origin, sequenced in a study of blood T cell repertoires in COVID-19. Using immunoSEQ multiplex PCR, the repertoire was profiled, and TCRdb retains in-frame clones only, with some absent. The sample has about 160,000 clones, about 85% seen once; the top ten hold roughly 4%. Material: PBMCs or T cells enriched from blood (not recorded which). The origin of the receptors is a woman aged 40-49 years who had been exposed to COVID-19.

V and J are TRBV15 and TRBJ1-2, with 7 nucleotides matching TRBD1. CDR1 is LNHNV and CDR2 is YYDKDF in the germline V gene (reference sequence). The CDR3 length is 15 residues. V was pared by 6 bases and J by 5 bases, with 12 bases of the junction left unmatched. CDR3 in DNA: TGTGCCACCAGAACAGACAGGGAATCCCTATATGGCTACACCTTC. Protein sequence: CATRTDRESLYGYTF.

The DNA for the CDR3 is TGCGCCAGCAGCTTGGAGTGGACAGATGAAGCTTTCTTT. This translates into CASSLEWTDEAFF. The V call is TRBV5-1, the J call TRBJ1-1; tentative D call: TRBD1 (6 bases). Germline CDR1 and CDR2: SGHRS and YFSETQ. This CDR3 contains 13 residues. V was clipped by 0 bases and J by 7 bases, with 10 bases between them.

This chain links TRBV9 with TRBJ1-1; 12 nucleotides line up with TRBD1. Trimming cost V 0 bases and J 1 base; bases outside gene matches: 7. CDR3 length equals 18 residues. Looked up from germline, CDR1 is SGDLS and CDR2 is YYNGEE. DNA of the CDR3: TGTGCCAGCAGCGTAGCGCCGGGACAGGGGGCAGGGAACACTGAAGCTTTCTTT. Amino acid sequence: CASSVAPGQGAGNTEAFF. Full variable domain (missing parts from reference TRBV9 and TRBJ1-1): DSGVTQTPKHLITATGQRVTLRCSPRSGDLSVYWYQQSLDQGLQFLIQYYNGEERAKGNILERFSAQQFPDLHSELNLSSLELGDSALYFCASSVAPGQGAGNTEAFFGQGTRLTVV.

This sequence joins TRBV28 and TRBJ1-4; D perhaps matches TRBD1 (5 bases). The germline CDR1 and CDR2 sequences are MDHEN and SYDVKM. Trimming stripped 8 bases from V and 3 bases from J, with 13 bases between. This CDR3 spans 14 amino acids. In DNA, the CDR3 is TGTGCCAGCGGTCCGGGACTGCCTAATGAAAAACTGTTTTTT. It is translated as CASGPGLPNEKLFF.